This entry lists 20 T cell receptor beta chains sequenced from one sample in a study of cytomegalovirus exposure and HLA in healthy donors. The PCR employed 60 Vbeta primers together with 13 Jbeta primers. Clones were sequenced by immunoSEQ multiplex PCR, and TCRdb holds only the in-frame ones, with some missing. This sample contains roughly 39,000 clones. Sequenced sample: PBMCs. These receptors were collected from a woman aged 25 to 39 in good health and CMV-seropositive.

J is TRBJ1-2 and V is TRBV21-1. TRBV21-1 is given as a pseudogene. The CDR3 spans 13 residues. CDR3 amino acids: CASSNPAPGGYTF. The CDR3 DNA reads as TGTGCCAGCAGCAACCCAGCCCCGGGGGGCTACACCTTC.

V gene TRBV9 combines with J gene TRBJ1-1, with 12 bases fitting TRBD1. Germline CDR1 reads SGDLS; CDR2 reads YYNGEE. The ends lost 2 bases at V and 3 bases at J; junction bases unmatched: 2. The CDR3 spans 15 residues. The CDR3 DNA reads TGTGCCAGCAGCGTGGGACAGGGGGCGGACACTGAAGCTTTCTTT. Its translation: CASSVGQGADTEAFF.

The CDR3 region has the DNA TGCGCCAGCAGCTCCTTACCGATAATACGAGCCGACCAAGAGACCCAGTACTTC. It specifies CASSSLPIIRADQETQYF. This chain connects TRBV5-1 to TRBJ2-5; no clear D. The V end was cut by 3 bases, the J end by 0 bases, with 21 bases between. The CDR3 sequence is 18 residues long. Germline V lookup: CDR1 SGHRS, CDR2 YFSETQ.

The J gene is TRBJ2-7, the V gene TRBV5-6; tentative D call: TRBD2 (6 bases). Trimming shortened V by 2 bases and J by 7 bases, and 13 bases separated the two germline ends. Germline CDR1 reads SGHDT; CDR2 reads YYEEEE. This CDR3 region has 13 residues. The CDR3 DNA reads TGTGCCAGCAGCTTCCGACTACTAGCAGAGCAGTACTTC. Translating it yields CASSFRLLAEQYF.

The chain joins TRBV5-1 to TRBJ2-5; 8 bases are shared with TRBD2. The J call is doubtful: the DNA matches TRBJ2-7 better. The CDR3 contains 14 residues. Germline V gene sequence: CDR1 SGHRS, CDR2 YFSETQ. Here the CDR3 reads CASRPGLGTYEQYF. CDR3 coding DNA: TGCGCCAGCAGGCCGGGACTAGGGACCTACGAGCAGTACTTC.

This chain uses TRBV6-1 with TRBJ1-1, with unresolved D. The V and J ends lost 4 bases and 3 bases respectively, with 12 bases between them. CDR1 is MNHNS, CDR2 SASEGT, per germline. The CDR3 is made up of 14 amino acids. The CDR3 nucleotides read TGTGCCAGCAGTGGGACTGACATTTACACTGAAGCTTTCTTT. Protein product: CASSGTDIYTEAFF.

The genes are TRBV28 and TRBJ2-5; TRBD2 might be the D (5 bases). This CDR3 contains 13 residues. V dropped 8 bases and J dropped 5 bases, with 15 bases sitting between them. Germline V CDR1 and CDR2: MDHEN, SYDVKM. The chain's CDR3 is CASSFAGGETQYF. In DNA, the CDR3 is TGTGCCAGCTCCTTCGCGGGTGGGGAGACCCAGTACTTC.

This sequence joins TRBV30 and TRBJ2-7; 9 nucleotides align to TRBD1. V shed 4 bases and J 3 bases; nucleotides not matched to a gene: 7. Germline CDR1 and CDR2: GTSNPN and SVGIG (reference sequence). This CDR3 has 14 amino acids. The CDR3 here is CAWNIPGQGYEQYF. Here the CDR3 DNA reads TGTGCCTGGAATATACCGGGACAGGGCTACGAGCAGTACTTC.

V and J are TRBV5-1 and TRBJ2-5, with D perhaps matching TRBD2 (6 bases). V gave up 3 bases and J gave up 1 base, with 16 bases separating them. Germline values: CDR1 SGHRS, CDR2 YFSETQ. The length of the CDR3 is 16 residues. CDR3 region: CASSWGTSGVQETQYF. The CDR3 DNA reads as TGCGCCAGCAGCTGGGGAACCTCGGGAGTCCAAGAGACCCAGTACTTC.

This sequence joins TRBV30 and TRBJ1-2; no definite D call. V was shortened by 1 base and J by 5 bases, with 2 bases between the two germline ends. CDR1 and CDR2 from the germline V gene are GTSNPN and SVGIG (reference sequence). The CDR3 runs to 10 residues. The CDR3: CAWSAYGYTF. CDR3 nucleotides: TGTGCCTGGAGTGCGTATGGCTACACCTTC.

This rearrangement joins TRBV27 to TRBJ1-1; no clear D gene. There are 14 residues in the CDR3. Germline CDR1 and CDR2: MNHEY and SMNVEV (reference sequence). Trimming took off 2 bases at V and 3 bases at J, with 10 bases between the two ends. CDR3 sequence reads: CASSLGRGDTEAFF. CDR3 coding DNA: TGTGCCAGCAGTTTAGGGCGCGGGGACACTGAAGCTTTCTTT.

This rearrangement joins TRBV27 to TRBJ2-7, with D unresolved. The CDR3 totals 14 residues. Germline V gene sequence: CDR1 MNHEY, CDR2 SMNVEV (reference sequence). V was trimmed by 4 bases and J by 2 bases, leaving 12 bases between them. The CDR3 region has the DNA TGTGCCAGCAGTTCACGGTCCTACGCCTACGAGCAGTACTTC. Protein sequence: CASSSRSYAYEQYF.

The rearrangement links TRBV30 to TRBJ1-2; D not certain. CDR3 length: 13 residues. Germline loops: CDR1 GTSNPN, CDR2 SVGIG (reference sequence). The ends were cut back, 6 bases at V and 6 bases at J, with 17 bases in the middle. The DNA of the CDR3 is TGTGCCTGTGGGATAGGGAGCCGGGATGGCTACACCTTC. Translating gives CACGIGSRDGYTF.

The CDR3 loop is CASSPWDRVYNEQFF. The CDR3 DNA reads as TGTGCCAGCAGCCCCTGGGACAGGGTTTACAATGAGCAGTTCTTC. This chain connects TRBV9 to TRBJ2-1, with 9 bases matching TRBD1. Germline V lookup: CDR1 SGDLS, CDR2 YYNGEE. This CDR3 is built from 15 residues. The V gene end was trimmed by 4 bases and the J gene end by 4 bases; junction bases not matched to a gene: 6.

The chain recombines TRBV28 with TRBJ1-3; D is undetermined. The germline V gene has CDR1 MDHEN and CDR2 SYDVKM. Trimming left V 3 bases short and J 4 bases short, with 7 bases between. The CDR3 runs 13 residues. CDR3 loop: CASSLTLGNTIYF. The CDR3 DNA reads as TGTGCCAGCAGTTTGACTCTAGGAAACACCATATATTTT.

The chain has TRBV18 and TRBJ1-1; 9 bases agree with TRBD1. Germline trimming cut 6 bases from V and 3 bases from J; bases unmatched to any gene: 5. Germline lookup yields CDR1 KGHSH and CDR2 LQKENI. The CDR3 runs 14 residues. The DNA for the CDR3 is TGTGCCAGCTCGCGGACAGGGGAGGACACTGAAGCTTTCTTT. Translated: CASSRTGEDTEAFF.

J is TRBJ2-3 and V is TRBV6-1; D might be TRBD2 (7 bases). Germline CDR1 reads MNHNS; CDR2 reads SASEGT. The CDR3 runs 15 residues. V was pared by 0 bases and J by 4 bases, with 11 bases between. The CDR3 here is CASSEAGGRSDTQYF. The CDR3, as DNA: TGTGCCAGCAGTGAAGCGGGGGGGCGCTCAGATACGCAGTATTTT.

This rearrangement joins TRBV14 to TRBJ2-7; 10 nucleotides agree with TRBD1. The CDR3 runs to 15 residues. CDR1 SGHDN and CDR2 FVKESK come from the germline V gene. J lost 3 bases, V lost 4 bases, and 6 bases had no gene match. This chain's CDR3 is CASSLRDRGDYEQYF. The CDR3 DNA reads TGTGCCAGCAGCCTCCGGGACAGGGGTGACTACGAGCAGTACTTC.

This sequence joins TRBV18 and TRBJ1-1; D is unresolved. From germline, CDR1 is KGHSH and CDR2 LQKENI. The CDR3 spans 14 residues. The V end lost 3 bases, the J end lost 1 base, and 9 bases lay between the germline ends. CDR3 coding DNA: TGTGCCAGCTCACCCGCCGGAGGGAACACTGAAGCTTTCTTT. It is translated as CASSPAGGNTEAFF.

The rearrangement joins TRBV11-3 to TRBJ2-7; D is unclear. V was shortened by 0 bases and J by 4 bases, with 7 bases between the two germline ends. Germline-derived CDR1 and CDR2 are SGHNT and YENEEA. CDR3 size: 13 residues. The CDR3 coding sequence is TGTGCCAGCAGCTTAGAGATCCTATACGAGCAGTACTTC. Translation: CASSLEILYEQYF.